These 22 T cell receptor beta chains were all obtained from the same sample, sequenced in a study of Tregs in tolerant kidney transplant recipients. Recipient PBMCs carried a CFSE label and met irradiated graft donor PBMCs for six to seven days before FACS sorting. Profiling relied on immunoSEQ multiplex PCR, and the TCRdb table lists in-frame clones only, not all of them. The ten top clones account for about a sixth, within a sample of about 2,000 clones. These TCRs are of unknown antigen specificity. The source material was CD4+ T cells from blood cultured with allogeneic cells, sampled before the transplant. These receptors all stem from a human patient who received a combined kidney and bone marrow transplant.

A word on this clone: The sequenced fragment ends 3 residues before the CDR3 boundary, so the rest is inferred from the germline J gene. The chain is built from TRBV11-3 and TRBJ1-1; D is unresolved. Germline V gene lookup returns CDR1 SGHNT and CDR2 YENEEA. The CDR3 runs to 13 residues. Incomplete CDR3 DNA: TGTGCCAGCAGCCTAGGGAGTCGAGCGGAA. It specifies CASSLGSRAE. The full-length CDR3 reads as CASSLGSRAEAFF.

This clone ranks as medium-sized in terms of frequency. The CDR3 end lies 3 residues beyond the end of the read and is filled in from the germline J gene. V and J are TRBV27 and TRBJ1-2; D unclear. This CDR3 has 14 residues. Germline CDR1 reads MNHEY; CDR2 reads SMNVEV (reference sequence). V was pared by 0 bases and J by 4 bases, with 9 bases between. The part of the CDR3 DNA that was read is TGTGCCAGCAGTTTATCAAGGGTGGGCTATGGC. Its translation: CASSLSRVGYG. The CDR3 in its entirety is CASSLSRVGYGYTF.

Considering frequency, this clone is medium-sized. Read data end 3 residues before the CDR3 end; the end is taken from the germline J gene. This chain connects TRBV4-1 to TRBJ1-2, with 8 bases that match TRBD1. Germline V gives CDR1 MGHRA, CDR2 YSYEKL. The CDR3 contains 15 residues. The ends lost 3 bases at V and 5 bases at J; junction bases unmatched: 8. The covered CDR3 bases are TGCGCCAGCAGCCACCCCGGGACAGGTACTTATGGC. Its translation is CASSHPGTGTYG. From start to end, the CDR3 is CASSHPGTGTYGYTF.

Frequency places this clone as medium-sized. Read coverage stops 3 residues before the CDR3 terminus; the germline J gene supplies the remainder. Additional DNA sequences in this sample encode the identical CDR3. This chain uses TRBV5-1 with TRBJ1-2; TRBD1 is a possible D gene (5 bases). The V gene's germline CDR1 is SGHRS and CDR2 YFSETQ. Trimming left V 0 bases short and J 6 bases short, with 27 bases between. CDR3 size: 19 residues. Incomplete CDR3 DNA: TGCGCCAGCAGCTTGGTGGGGGGATCGACCGGTGCCCAGGGCGATGGC. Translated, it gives CASSLVGGSTGAQGDG. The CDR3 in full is CASSLVGGSTGAQGDGYTF.

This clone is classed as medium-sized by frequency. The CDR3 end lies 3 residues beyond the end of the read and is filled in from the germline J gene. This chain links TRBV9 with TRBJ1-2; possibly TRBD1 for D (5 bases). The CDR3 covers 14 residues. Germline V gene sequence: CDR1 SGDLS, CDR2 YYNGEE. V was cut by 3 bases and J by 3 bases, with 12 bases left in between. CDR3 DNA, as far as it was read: TGTGCCAGCAGCGGCTGGGGGGGTTACTATGGC. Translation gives CASSGWGGYYG. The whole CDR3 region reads CASSGWGGYYGYTF.

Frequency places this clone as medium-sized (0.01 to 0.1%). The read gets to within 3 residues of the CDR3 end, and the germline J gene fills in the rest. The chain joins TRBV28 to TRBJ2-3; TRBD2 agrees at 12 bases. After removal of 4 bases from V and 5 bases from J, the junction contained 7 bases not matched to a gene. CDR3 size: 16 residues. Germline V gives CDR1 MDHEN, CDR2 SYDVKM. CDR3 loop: CASSSRLAGEVDTQYF. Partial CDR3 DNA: TGTGCCAGCAGTTCCCGACTAGCGGGAGAGGTAGATACG.

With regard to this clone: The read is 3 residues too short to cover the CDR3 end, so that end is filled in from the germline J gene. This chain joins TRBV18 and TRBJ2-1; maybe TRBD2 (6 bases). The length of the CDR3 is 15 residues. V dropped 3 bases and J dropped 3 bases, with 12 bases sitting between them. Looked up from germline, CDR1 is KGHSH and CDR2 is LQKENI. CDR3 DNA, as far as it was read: TGTGCCAGCTCACCGCCCGGGGGAAACTACAATGAG. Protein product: CASSPPGGNYNE. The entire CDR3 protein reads CASSPPGGNYNEQFF.

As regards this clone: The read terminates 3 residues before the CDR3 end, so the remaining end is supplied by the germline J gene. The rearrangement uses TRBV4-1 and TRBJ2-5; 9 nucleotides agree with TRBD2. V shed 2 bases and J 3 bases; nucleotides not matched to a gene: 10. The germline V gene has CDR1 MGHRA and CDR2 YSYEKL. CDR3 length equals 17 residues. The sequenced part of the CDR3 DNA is TGCGCCAGCAGCCAATTGAGTCTAGCGGGAAAAAAAGAGACC. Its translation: CASSQLSLAGKKET. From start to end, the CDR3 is CASSQLSLAGKKETQYF.

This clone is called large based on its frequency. CDR3: CATSRANTGELFF. The CDR3 bases that were read are TGCGCCACCTCTCGGGCGAACACCGGGGAG. The chain couples TRBV5-1 to TRBJ2-2; D ambiguous. The observed sequence ends 3 residues before the CDR3 terminus, with the missing tail filled in from the germline J gene. Germline-derived CDR1 and CDR2 are SGHRS and YFSETQ. Deletions cut 9 bases from V and 0 bases from J, with 9 bases between. The CDR3 contains 13 residues.

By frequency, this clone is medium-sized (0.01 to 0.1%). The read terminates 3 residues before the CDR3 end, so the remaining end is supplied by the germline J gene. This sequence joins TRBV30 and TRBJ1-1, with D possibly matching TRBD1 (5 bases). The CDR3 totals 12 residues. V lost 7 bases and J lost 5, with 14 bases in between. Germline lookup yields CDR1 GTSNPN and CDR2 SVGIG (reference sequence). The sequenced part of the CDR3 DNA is TGTGCCTTATCTACCCACAGGACTGAA. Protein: CALSTHRTE. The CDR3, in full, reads CALSTHRTEAFF.

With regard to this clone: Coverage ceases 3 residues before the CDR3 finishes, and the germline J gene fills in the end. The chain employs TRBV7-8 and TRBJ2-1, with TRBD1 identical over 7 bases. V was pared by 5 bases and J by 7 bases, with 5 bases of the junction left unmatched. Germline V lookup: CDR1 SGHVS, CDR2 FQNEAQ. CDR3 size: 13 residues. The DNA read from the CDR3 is TGTGCCAGCAGCCTGGACAGGAGAAATGAG. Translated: CASSLDRRNE. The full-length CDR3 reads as CASSLDRRNEQFF.

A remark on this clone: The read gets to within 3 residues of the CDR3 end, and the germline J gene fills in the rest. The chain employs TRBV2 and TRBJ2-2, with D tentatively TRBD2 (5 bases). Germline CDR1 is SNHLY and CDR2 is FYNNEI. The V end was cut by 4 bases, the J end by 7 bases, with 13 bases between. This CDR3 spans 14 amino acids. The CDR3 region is CASSVPSLGGELFF. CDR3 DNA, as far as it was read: TGTGCCAGCAGTGTTCCTAGCCTGGGCGGGGAG.

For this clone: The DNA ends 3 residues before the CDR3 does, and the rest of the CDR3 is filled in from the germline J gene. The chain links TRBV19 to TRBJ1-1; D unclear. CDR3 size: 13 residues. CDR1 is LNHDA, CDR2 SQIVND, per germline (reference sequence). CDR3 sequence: CASSPSQKNIAFF. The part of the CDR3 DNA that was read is TGTGCCAGTAGTCCCTCCCAGAAAAACATT.

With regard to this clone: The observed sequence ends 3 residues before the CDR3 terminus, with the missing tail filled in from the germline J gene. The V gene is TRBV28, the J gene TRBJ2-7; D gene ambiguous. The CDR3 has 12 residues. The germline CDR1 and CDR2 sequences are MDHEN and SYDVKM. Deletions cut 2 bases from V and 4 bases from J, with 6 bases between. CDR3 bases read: TGTGCCAGCAGTTTAGCAGTATACGAG. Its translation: CASSLAVYE. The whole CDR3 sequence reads CASSLAVYEQYF. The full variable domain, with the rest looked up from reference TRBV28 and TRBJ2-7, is DVKVTQSSRYLVKRTGEKVFLECVQDMDHENMFWYRQDPGLGLRLIYFSYDVKMKEKGDIPEGYSVSREKKERFSLILESASTNQTSMYLCASSLAVYEQYFGPGTRLTVT.

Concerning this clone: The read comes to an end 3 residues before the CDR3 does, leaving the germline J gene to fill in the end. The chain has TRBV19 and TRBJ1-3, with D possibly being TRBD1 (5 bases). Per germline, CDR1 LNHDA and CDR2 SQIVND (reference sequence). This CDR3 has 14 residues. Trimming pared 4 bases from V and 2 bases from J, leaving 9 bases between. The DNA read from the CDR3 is TGTGCCAGTAGTAAGACAGTCCCTGGAAACACC. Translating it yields CASSKTVPGNT. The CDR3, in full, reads CASSKTVPGNTIYF.

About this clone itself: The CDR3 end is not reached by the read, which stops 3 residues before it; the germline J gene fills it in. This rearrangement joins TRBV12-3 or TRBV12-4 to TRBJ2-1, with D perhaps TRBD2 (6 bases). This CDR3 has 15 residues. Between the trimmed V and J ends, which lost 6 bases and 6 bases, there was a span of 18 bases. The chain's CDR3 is CASSPPAGWVNEQFF. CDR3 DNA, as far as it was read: TGTGCCAGCAGCCCCCCTGCGGGATGGGTCAATGAG.

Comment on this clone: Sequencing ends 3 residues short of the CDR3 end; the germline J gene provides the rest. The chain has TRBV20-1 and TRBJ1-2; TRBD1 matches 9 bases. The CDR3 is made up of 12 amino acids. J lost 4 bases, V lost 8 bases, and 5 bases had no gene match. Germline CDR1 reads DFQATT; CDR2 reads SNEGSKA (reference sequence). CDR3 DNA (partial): TGCAGTACAGAGACAGGGGGCTATGGC. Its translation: CSTETGGYG. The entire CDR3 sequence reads CSTETGGYGYTF.

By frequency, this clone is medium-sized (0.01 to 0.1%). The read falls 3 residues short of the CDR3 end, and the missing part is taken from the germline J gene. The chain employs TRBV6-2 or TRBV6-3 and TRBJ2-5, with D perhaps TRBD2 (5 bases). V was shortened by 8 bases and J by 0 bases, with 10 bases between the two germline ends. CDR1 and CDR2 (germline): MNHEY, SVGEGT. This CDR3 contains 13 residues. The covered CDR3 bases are TGTGCCAGCGCGGGCCCTTACCAAGAGACC. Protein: CASAGPYQET. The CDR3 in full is CASAGPYQETQYF.

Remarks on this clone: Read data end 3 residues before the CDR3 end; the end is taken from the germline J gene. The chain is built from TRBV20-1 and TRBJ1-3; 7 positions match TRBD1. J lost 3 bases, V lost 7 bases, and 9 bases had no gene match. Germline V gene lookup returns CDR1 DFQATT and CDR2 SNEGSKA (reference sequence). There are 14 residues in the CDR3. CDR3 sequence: CSVKGQGGGNTIYF. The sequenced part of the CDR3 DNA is TGCAGTGTCAAGGGTCAGGGGGGTGGAAACACC.

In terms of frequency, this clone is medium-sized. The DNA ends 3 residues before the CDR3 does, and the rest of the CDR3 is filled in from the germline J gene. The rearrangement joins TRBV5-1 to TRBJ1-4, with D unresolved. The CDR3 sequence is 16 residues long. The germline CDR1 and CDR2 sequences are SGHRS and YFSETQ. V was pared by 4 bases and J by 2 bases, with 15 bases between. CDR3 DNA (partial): TGCGCCAGCAGCCCCACCGCGGGCCTGACTAATGAAAAA. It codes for CASSPTAGLTNEK. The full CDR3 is CASSPTAGLTNEKLFF.

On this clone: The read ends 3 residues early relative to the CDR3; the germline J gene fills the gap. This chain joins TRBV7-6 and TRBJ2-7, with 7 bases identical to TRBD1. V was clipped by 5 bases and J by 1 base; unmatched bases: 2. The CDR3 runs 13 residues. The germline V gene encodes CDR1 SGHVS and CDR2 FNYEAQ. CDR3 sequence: CASSRQGSYEQYF. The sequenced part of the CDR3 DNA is TGTGCCAGCAGCCGACAGGGATCCTACGAG.

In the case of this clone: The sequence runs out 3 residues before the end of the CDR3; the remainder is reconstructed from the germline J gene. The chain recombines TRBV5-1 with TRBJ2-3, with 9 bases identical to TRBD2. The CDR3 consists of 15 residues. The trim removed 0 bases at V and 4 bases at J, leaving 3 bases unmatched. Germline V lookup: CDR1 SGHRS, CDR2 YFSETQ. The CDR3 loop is CASSLGRGGSDTQYF. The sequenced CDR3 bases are TGCGCCAGCAGCTTGGGGCGGGGGGGCTCAGATACG.